A selection of T cell receptor beta chains follows, all from one sample in a study of brain T cells in children with intractable seizures. Assay: immunoSEQ multiplex PCR; the TCRdb copy retains only in-frame clones and omits some. The data hold hundreds of thousands of clones, with over 90% observed a single time. Sequenced here: peripheral blood, sampled roughly 5 months after surgery. The receptors stem from a boy younger than two with tuberous sclerosis and intractable seizures. Both conserved end residues are trimmed from each CDR3. D genes are given only for firm matches.

CDR3 protein: ASSTKPPSGSITDTQY; D gene: TRBD2; V gene: TRBV18; J gene: TRBJ2-3
CDR3 protein: ASSYGTGDGYT; D gene: TRBD1; V gene: TRBV25-1; J gene: TRBJ1-2
CDR3 protein: ASTPQTGTGELF; D gene: NA; V gene: TRBV11-2; J gene: TRBJ2-2
CDR3 protein: ASSQTGGPSYEQY; D gene: TRBD1; V gene: TRBV27; J gene: TRBJ2-7
CDR3 protein: ASSYIPSGSAYEQY; D gene: TRBD2; V gene: TRBV6-5; J gene: TRBJ2-7
CDR3 protein: ASSLAGSYEQY; D gene: NA; V gene: TRBV27; J gene: TRBJ2-7
CDR3 protein: ASSQEDRDGEKLF; D gene: TRBD1; V gene: TRBV4-1; J gene: TRBJ1-4
CDR3 protein: SASLAGGGSYEQY; D gene: TRBD2; V gene: TRBV20-1; J gene: TRBJ2-7
CDR3 protein: ASRVIAGGNTQY; D gene: TRBD2; V gene: TRBV5-8; J gene: TRBJ2-3
CDR3 protein: ASSGVANTEAF; D gene: NA; V gene: TRBV6-5; J gene: TRBJ1-1
CDR3 protein: ASSGWGSRATEAF; D gene: NA; V gene: TRBV4-1; J gene: TRBJ1-1
CDR3 protein: ASSPRRTSGGPVNEQF; D gene: TRBD2; V gene: TRBV18; J gene: TRBJ2-1
CDR3 protein: ASSQDRFHYGYT; D gene: NA; V gene: TRBV3-1/TRBV3-2; J gene: TRBJ1-2
CDR3 protein: ASSPRLAGGLYEQY; D gene: TRBD2; V gene: TRBV13; J gene: TRBJ2-7
CDR3 protein: SASGLAGVGSTDTQY; D gene: TRBD2; V gene: TRBV20-1; J gene: TRBJ2-3
CDR3 protein: ASSPFTGRVETQY; D gene: NA; V gene: TRBV14; J gene: TRBJ2-5
CDR3 protein: ASSISGGLGPGTQY; D gene: TRBD2; V gene: TRBV19; J gene: TRBJ2-5
CDR3 protein: ASSPMGSNEQF; D gene: NA; V gene: TRBV7-9; J gene: TRBJ2-1
CDR3 protein: ASSPSSGGTKQY; D gene: TRBD2; V gene: TRBV3-1/TRBV3-2; J gene: TRBJ2-7
CDR3 protein: ASSNKGPTEAF; D gene: NA; V gene: TRBV6-5; J gene: TRBJ1-1
CDR3 protein: AWEGNQPQH; D gene: NA; V gene: TRBV30; J gene: TRBJ1-5
CDR3 protein: ASRRNANTGELF; D gene: NA; V gene: TRBV7-9; J gene: TRBJ2-2
CDR3 protein: ASSPGRNNYGYT; D gene: NA; V gene: TRBV19; J gene: TRBJ1-2
CDR3 protein: SVEGRGVAGYT; D gene: NA; V gene: TRBV29-1; J gene: TRBJ1-2
CDR3 protein: ASSSAYEQY; D gene: NA; V gene: TRBV27; J gene: TRBJ2-7
CDR3 protein: ASSEVVGQETQY; D gene: NA; V gene: TRBV2; J gene: TRBJ2-5
CDR3 protein: AISESLTAYEQY; D gene: NA; V gene: TRBV10-3; J gene: TRBJ2-7
CDR3 protein: ASSFYSGGETEAF; D gene: NA; V gene: TRBV7-2; J gene: TRBJ1-1
CDR3 protein: SASAGREAPYEQY; D gene: TRBD2; V gene: TRBV20-1; J gene: TRBJ2-7
CDR3 protein: ATSDRDRESETQY; D gene: TRBD1; V gene: TRBV24-1; J gene: TRBJ2-5
CDR3 protein: ASSWRGASTDTQY; D gene: TRBD2; V gene: TRBV19; J gene: TRBJ2-3
CDR3 protein: ASSQGAGTSLYNEQF; D gene: NA; V gene: TRBV4-1; J gene: TRBJ2-1
CDR3 protein: ASSSIGSSTDTQY; D gene: NA; V gene: TRBV2; J gene: TRBJ2-3
CDR3 protein: ASSPPGQGGNSPLH; D gene: TRBD1; V gene: TRBV7-3; J gene: TRBJ1-6
CDR3 protein: ASSSQTGLGPFSGNTIY; D gene: TRBD1; V gene: TRBV7-8; J gene: TRBJ1-3
CDR3 protein: ASSLDRGRDTGELF; D gene: TRBD1; V gene: TRBV5-5; J gene: TRBJ2-2
CDR3 protein: ASSLDAYRGLAVTDTQY; D gene: TRBD2; V gene: TRBV7-9; J gene: TRBJ2-3
CDR3 protein: ASSLLVGGDYEQY; D gene: TRBD2; V gene: TRBV4-2; J gene: TRBJ2-7
CDR3 protein: ASSLARDYGYT; D gene: NA; V gene: TRBV27; J gene: TRBJ1-2
CDR3 protein: ASSSQGDNQPQH; D gene: TRBD1; V gene: TRBV2; J gene: TRBJ1-5
CDR3 protein: ASSLITSTDTQY; D gene: NA; V gene: TRBV3-1/TRBV3-2; J gene: TRBJ2-3
CDR3 protein: ASSPAGGQGYNEQF; D gene: TRBD1; V gene: TRBV25-1; J gene: TRBJ2-1
CDR3 protein: ASSSRLADSSYEQY; D gene: TRBD2; V gene: TRBV5-1; J gene: TRBJ2-7
CDR3 protein: AISERQVSANYGYT; D gene: NA; V gene: TRBV10-3; J gene: TRBJ1-2
CDR3 protein: ASSPHRSVIKTQY; D gene: NA; V gene: TRBV25-1; J gene: TRBJ2-5
CDR3 protein: ASSKSLLTLENIQY; D gene: NA; V gene: TRBV21-1; J gene: TRBJ2-4
CDR3 protein: ATSREQGRDQPQH; D gene: NA; V gene: TRBV15; J gene: TRBJ1-5
CDR3 protein: ASSAGQIENTEAF; D gene: TRBD1; V gene: TRBV5-1; J gene: TRBJ1-1
CDR3 protein: ASSVVTGGGYT; D gene: NA; V gene: TRBV9; J gene: TRBJ1-2
CDR3 protein: ASSFLGGRIQY; D gene: NA; V gene: TRBV11-3; J gene: TRBJ2-4